One T cell receptor (beta chain) is described in this entry. This record belongs to a study of Ad26.COV2.S vaccination and SARS-CoV-2 variants. For the study at large: Once, or twice with 56 days between doses, Ad26.COV2.S was given intramuscularly.

The assay was immunoSEQ multiplex PCR, and TCRdb's table has in-frame clones only and misses some. Seen here are about 350,000 clones, about 89% observed once, and the top ten hold 5%. The treatment denotes: around 19 received Ad26.COV2.S at low or high dose, single or two shots; about 5 received placebo; per-sample allocation not given. At day 63 after the first vaccine or placebo injection, samples were drawn. Recruitment in Boston yielded a donor of adult age, 18-55 years. Trimming left V 6 bases short and J 4 bases short, with 16 bases between. Germline lookup yields CDR1 SGHAT and CDR2 FQDESV (reference sequence). This CDR3 has 14 amino acids.

Sequences were derived from peripheral blood, sampled in a trial of Ad26.COV2.S vaccine versus placebo. This sequence was found in a person between 18 and 65 years old who received the Ad26.COV2.S COVID-19 vaccine or a placebo. The rearrangement links TRBV11-1 to TRBJ2-7, with D uncertain. The CDR3 region has the DNA TGTGCCAGCAGTACCCGGGCCCTACCTTACGAGCAGTACTTC. Protein product: CASSTRALPYEQYF.